This TCR beta chain came from a study of T cell responses to AZD1222 COVID-19 vaccine. As regards this clone: What it recognizes is unknown.

Germline lookup yields CDR1 SGHTA and CDR2 FQGNSA. CDR3 size: 13 residues. With 4 bases removed from V and 9 bases from J, the gap between germline ends came to 13 bases. Regarding the study as a whole: Spike-specific TCRs gained breadth and depth after people received two AZD1222 doses. Scientists sampled the repertoires only once the peak T cell response had passed.

Repertoires were generated with immunoSEQ multiplex PCR, while TCRdb's copy carries only in-frame clones and drops some. The table has about 160,000 clones, roughly 94% seen once. This receptor was taken from an adult who received the AZD1222 COVID-19 vaccine. V gene TRBV7-2 combines with J gene TRBJ2-1; D is unclear. The sample in question was peripheral blood, obtained 28 days after the second AZD1222 dose. CDR3 nucleotides: TGTGCCAGCAGCTCTGCTCCAACGGGTGAGCAGTTCTTC. Translating it yields CASSSAPTGEQFF.